This TCR beta chain is from a study of blood T cell repertoires in COVID-19. Overall study context: Some COVID-19 samples were acute and others convalescent; all came from the United States, Italy and Spain.

As processed by the authors: Nucleated cell number was recorded as an estimate derived from reference gene primer amplification. Method: immunoSEQ multiplex PCR; TCRdb's copy keeps in-frame clones and lacks some. Clone size and V and J calls were adopted from that table, with D and trimming inferred from the DNA. The profile shows approximately 69,000 clones, 79% of them singletons. Sequences were obtained from peripheral blood. This TCR came from a human donor in a cohort sampled during active COVID-19.

CDR3 bases: TGCGCCAGCAGCTCACCTAATGCACTAGCTTACGAGCAGTACTTC. This translates into CASSSPNALAYEQYF. The rearrangement links TRBV5-1 to TRBJ2-7; D possibly corresponds to TRBD2 (6 bases). The ends were cut back, 3 bases at V and 4 bases at J, with 17 bases in the middle. From germline, CDR1 is SGHRS and CDR2 YFSETQ. The CDR3 runs to 15 residues. Based on the CDR3 plus reference TRBV5-1 and TRBJ2-7, the full variable domain is KAGVTQTPRYLIKTRGQQVTLSCSPISGHRSVSWYQQTPGQGLQFLFEYFSETQRNKGNFPGRFSGRQFSNSRSEMNVSTLELGDSALYLCASSSPNALAYEQYFGPGTRLTVT.